Following are 14 T cell receptor beta chains from one sample sequenced in a study of blood T cell repertoires in COVID-19. Sequenced by immunoSEQ multiplex PCR; TCRdb stores in-frame clones only, minus some. The data show some 76,000 clones, roughly 80% seen once. Sequenced: peripheral blood. Receptors originate from a woman aged 60-70 years with acute or convalescent COVID-19.

As to this clone: One junction end does not reproduce the germline sequence, and a read error may be involved. The chain combines TRBV3-1 (or the pseudogene TRBV3-2) with TRBJ2-1; maybe TRBD2 (6 bases). This CDR3 spans 11 amino acids. CDR1 is LGHDT, CDR2 YNNKEL, per germline (reference sequence). CDR3: CASSQEVRLVF. In DNA form, the CDR3 reads TGTGCCAGCAGCCAAGAGGTCCGACTAGTCTTC.

The V call is TRBV7-8, the J call TRBJ2-3; tentatively, D is TRBD1 (6 bases). CDR1 and CDR2 from the germline V gene are SGHVS and FQNEAQ. The V end was cut by 5 bases, the J end by 2 bases, with 14 bases between. This CDR3 region has 15 residues. The CDR3 sequence is CASSPRGQLTDTQYF. The CDR3 region has the DNA TGTGCCAGCAGCCCCCGGGGACAACTCACAGATACGCAGTATTTT.

This clone was observed a few times. The chain has TRBV19 and TRBJ1-1, with D unresolved. This CDR3 comprises 11 residues. CDR1 LNHDA and CDR2 SQIVND come from the germline V gene (reference sequence). With 3 bases removed from V and 4 bases from J, the gap between germline ends came to 3 bases. The CDR3 region is CASSMSTEAFF. In nucleotides, the CDR3 is TGTGCCAGTAGTATGAGCACTGAAGCTTTCTTT.

The V gene is TRBV2, the J gene TRBJ1-2; perhaps TRBD1 as D (6 bases). V was trimmed by 7 bases and J by 0 bases, leaving 18 bases between them. Per germline, CDR1 SNHLY and CDR2 FYNNEI. The CDR3 has 16 amino acids. The CDR3 DNA is TGTGCCAGCACCCTACAGGACAGAGGAGCTAACTATGGCTACACCTTC. Encoded protein: CASTLQDRGANYGYTF.

V usage is TRBV6-5 and J usage is TRBJ2-5, with D hard to call. Germline values: CDR1 MNHEY, CDR2 SVGAGI. CDR3 length: 14 residues. Trimming removed 8 bases at V and 2 bases at J, with 15 bases between. CDR3 amino acids: CASGRRIYQETQYF. CDR3 nucleotide sequence: TGTGCCAGCGGTCGGAGAATTTATCAAGAGACCCAGTACTTC.

Regarding this clone: This may be a read error, as it is one base from a much larger clone. The chain employs TRBV2 and TRBJ2-7, with TRBD2 as a possible D gene (7 bases). With 1 base removed from V and 2 bases from J, the gap between germline ends came to 9 bases. Germline CDR1 reads SNHLY; CDR2 reads FYNNEI. This CDR3 contains 14 residues. CDR3 sequence reads: CASSEGGGPYEQYV. DNA of the CDR3: TGTGCCAGCAGTGAAGGGGGGGGCCCCTACGAGCAGTACGTC.

CDR3 in amino acids: CASSQPVAGSVDTQYF. The CDR3 DNA reads as TGTGCCAGCAGCCAACCGGTTGCGGGGTCCGTAGATACGCAGTATTTT. The rearrangement uses TRBV14 and TRBJ2-3, with D perhaps matching TRBD2 (6 bases). Germline CDR1 reads SGHDN; CDR2 reads FVKESK. This CDR3 is built from 16 residues. Trimming took 2 bases from V and 5 from J, leaving 17 bases between them. Full variable domain (remainder filled in from reference TRBV14 and TRBJ2-3): EAGVTQFPSHSVIEKGQTVTLRCDPISGHDNLYWYRRVMGKEIKFLLHFVKESKQDESGMPNNRFLAERTGGTYSTLKVQPAELEDSGVYFCASSQPVAGSVDTQYFGPGTRLTVL.

V usage is TRBV10-2 and J usage is TRBJ2-5; TRBD1 might be the D (6 bases). V dropped 5 bases and J dropped 3 bases, with 10 bases sitting between them. CDR1 and CDR2 (germline): WSHSY, SAAADI. This CDR3 is 13 amino acids long. The CDR3 bases are TGCGCCAGCAGTTGGACAGAGAAAGAGACCCAGTACTTC. This encodes CASSWTEKETQYF.

The CDR3 region has the DNA TGTGCCACCAGCAGCGGCCGGGATGGGACTCCGCAAGAGACCCAGTACTTC. Amino acid sequence: CATSSGRDGTPQETQYF. The chain couples TRBV15 to TRBJ2-5; D is possibly TRBD2 (6 bases). CDR3 length: 17 residues. From germline, CDR1 is LNHNV and CDR2 YYDKDF (reference sequence). V lost 3 bases and J 2 bases, leaving 19 bases between the germline ends.

This clone was seen a few times. The chain employs TRBV19 and TRBJ1-1; D uncertain. V was shortened by 3 bases and J by 0 bases, with 11 bases between the two germline ends. The germline V gene encodes CDR1 LNHDA and CDR2 SQIVND (reference sequence). The CDR3 contains 15 residues. The CDR3 sequence: CASSMTPGLNTEAFF. Here the CDR3 DNA reads TGTGCCAGTAGTATGACGCCGGGTTTGAACACTGAAGCTTTCTTT. Filled out from reference TRBV19 and TRBJ1-1, the complete variable domain reads DGGITQSPKYLFRKEGQNVTLSCEQNLNHDAMYWYRQDPGQGLRLIYYSQIVNDFQKGDIAEGYSVSREKKESFPLTVTSAQKNPTAFYLCASSMTPGLNTEAFFGQGTRLTVV.

The CDR3 DNA reads TGTGCCATCAGGGACAGGGATTGGGAAAAACTGTTTTTT. Translated: CAIRDRDWEKLFF. This chain links TRBV10-3 with TRBJ1-4; 8 nucleotides match TRBD1. With 6 bases clipped from V and 8 bases from J, the junction kept 5 bases outside the gene matches. Germline assignment: CDR1 ENHRY and CDR2 SYGVKD. There are 13 residues in the CDR3.

The genes are TRBV11-2 and TRBJ1-2; D gene uncertain. V was pared by 0 bases and J by 3 bases, with 11 bases between. This CDR3 has 15 amino acids. Germline loops: CDR1 SGHAT, CDR2 FQNNGV. The CDR3 loop is CASSLDSLTYYGYTF. The DNA of the CDR3 is TGTGCCAGCAGCTTAGATAGCCTAACTTACTATGGCTACACCTTC.

The V call is TRBV10-2, the J call TRBJ2-3, with TRBD2 matching over 8 bases. This CDR3 spans 14 amino acids. The junction had 7 bases not matched to a gene; V was cut back by 7 bases and J by 4 bases. CDR1 and CDR2 from the germline V gene are WSHSY and SAAADI. In DNA form, the CDR3 reads TGCGCCAGCAAAAGCGGGGGTGGGTCAGATACGCAGTATTTT. This codes for CASKSGGGSDTQYF.

This clone was counted once. The chain is built from TRBV5-1 and TRBJ2-2, with D possibly being TRBD1 (5 bases). The CDR3 totals 15 residues. V lost 1 base, J lost 0 bases, and 7 bases lay in between. The V gene's germline CDR1 is SGHRS and CDR2 YFSETQ. This chain's CDR3 is CASSLIGANTGELFF. In nucleotides, the CDR3 is TGCGCCAGCAGCTTGATAGGGGCGAACACCGGGGAGCTGTTTTTT.